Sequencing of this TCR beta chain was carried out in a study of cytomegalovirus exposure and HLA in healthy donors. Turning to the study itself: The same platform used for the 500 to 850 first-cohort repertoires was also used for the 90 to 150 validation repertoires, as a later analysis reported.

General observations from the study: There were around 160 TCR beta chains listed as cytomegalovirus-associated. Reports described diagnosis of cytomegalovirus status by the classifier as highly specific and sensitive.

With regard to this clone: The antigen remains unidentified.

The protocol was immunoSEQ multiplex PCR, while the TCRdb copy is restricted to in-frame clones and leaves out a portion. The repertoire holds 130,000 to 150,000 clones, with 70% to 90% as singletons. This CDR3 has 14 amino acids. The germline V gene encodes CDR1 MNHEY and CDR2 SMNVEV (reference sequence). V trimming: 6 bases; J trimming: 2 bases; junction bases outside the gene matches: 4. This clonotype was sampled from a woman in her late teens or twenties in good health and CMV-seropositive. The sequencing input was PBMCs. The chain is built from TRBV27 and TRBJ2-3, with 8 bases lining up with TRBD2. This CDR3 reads CASSRGGATDTQYF. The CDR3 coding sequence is TGTGCCAGCAGCCGGGGGGGAGCCACAGATACGCAGTATTTT.